The 22 T cell receptor beta chains presented below share a single source sample, sequenced in a study of Ad26.COV2.S vaccination and SARS-CoV-2 variants. The protocol was immunoSEQ multiplex PCR, while the TCRdb copy is restricted to in-frame clones and leaves out a portion. The sample holds some 460,000 clones; 89% are singletons and the top ten take around 1.8%. Treatment indicated: 15 to 20 received Ad26.COV2.S at low or high dose, single or two shots; several received placebo; per-sample allocation not given. Each sample was drawn 63 days after the first injection (of vaccine or placebo). Specimen: peripheral blood, collected in a trial of Ad26.COV2.S vaccine versus placebo. These receptors came from a person between 18 and 60 years old who received the Ad26.COV2.S COVID-19 vaccine or a placebo.

The chain joins TRBV4-1 to TRBJ2-3; D perhaps matches TRBD1 (7 bases). This CDR3 comprises 14 residues. V lost 2 bases to trimming and J lost 5 bases, with 11 bases between them. Per germline, CDR1 MGHRA and CDR2 YSYEKL. The CDR3 here is CASSQLQGGDTQYF. In nucleotides, the CDR3 is TGCGCCAGCAGCCAATTGCAGGGGGGAGATACGCAGTATTTT.

This chain links TRBV6-5 with TRBJ2-7; D is uncertain. From germline, CDR1 is MNHEY and CDR2 SVGAGI. This CDR3 contains 15 residues. Deletions cut 0 bases from V and 2 bases from J, with 11 bases between. This chain's CDR3 is CASSYSVGRAYEQYF. For the CDR3, the DNA is TGTGCCAGCAGTTACTCGGTCGGTAGGGCCTACGAGCAGTACTTC.

The chain uses TRBV18 and TRBJ2-7; 9 bases fit TRBD2. The CDR3 is 15 residues long. V trimming: 3 bases; J trimming: 4 bases; junction bases outside the gene matches: 7. The germline gives CDR1 KGHSH, CDR2 LQKENI. The CDR3 DNA follows: TGTGCCAGCTCACCCTTAGCGGGAGAACGGTACGAGCAGTACTTC. This codes for CASSPLAGERYEQYF.

V usage is TRBV13 and J usage is TRBJ1-2, with D unresolved. The V end lost 4 bases, the J end lost 4 bases, and 19 bases lay between the germline ends. This CDR3 comprises 16 residues. Germline V lookup: CDR1 PRHDT, CDR2 FYEKMQ (reference sequence). The CDR3 coding sequence is TGTGCCAGCAGCTCCAGATCGTCGACTCGGGTCTATGGCTACACCTTC. It specifies CASSSRSSTRVYGYTF.

The rearrangement uses TRBV19 and TRBJ2-3, with TRBD2 matching 12 bases. This CDR3 is built from 17 residues. V was clipped by 4 bases and J by 6 bases; unmatched bases: 11. CDR1 is LNHDA and CDR2 is SQIVND in the germline V gene (reference sequence). The CDR3 sequence: CASSNPILAGGTDTQYF. The DNA for the CDR3 is TGTGCCAGTAGTAACCCGATTCTAGCGGGAGGGACGGATACGCAGTATTTT. Complete variable domain (other parts from reference TRBV19 and TRBJ2-3): DGGITQSPKYLFRKEGQNVTLSCEQNLNHDAMYWYRQDPGQGLRLIYYSQIVNDFQKGDIAEGYSVSREKKESFPLTVTSAQKNPTAFYLCASSNPILAGGTDTQYFGPGTRLTVL.

The sample holds a few counts of this clone. This chain joins TRBV30 and TRBJ1-2; D perhaps matches TRBD1 (6 bases). The length of the CDR3 is 13 residues. The V gene's germline CDR1 is GTSNPN and CDR2 SVGIG (reference sequence). Trimming stripped 8 bases from V and 1 base from J, with 14 bases between. CDR3 nucleotide sequence: TGTGCCAGCCCGGGACACCTTAACTATGGCTACACCTTC. Encoded protein: CASPGHLNYGYTF. The whole variable domain, remainder taken from reference TRBV30 and TRBJ1-2, is SQTIHQWPATLVQPVGSPLSLECTVEGTSNPNLYWYRQAAGRGLQLLFYSVGIGQISSEVPQNLSASRPQDRQFILSSKKLLLSDSGFYLCASPGHLNYGYTFGSGTRLTVV.

The J gene is TRBJ1-3, the V gene TRBV4-1; D possibly corresponds to TRBD1 (6 bases). Germline V gene lookup returns CDR1 MGHRA and CDR2 YSYEKL. V was cut by 3 bases and J by 0 bases, with 21 bases left in between. The CDR3 is made up of 19 amino acids. CDR3 nucleotide sequence: TGCGCCAGCAGCCAGTTACCGGGACAAGGATTTAGCTCTGGAAACACCATATATTTT. Its translation is CASSQLPGQGFSSGNTIYF.

The V call is TRBV6-5, the J call TRBJ2-1; D possibly corresponds to TRBD1 (6 bases). The germline V gene encodes CDR1 MNHEY and CDR2 SVGAGI. This CDR3 contains 15 residues. Trimming pared 0 bases from V and 3 bases from J, leaving 9 bases between. The CDR3 DNA reads as TGTGCCAGCAGTTACTCGGGACAATACTACAATGAGCAGTTCTTC. This translates into CASSYSGQYYNEQFF.

This chain uses TRBV2 with TRBJ1-2; weak D call: TRBD1 (5 bases). This CDR3 comprises 13 residues. Germline lookup yields CDR1 SNHLY and CDR2 FYNNEI. The V end lost 5 bases, the J end lost 1 base, and 8 bases lay between the germline ends. CDR3 sequence reads: CASSPDINYGYTF. CDR3 in DNA: TGTGCCAGCAGTCCGGACATTAACTATGGCTACACCTTC.

The chain carries TRBV19 and TRBJ1-3; D unclear. CDR3 length equals 14 residues. Germline V lookup: CDR1 LNHDA, CDR2 SQIVND (reference sequence). With 5 bases removed from V and 0 bases from J, the gap between germline ends came to 8 bases. The CDR3 reads CASSVAASGNTIYF. CDR3 nucleotide sequence: TGTGCCAGTAGTGTCGCCGCCTCTGGAAACACCATATATTTT.

V and J are TRBV3-1 (or the pseudogene TRBV3-2) and TRBJ2-5, with TRBD2 matching 9 bases. Germline CDR1 is LGHDT and CDR2 is YNNKEL (reference sequence). Germline trimming cut 6 bases from V and 5 bases from J; bases unmatched to any gene: 13. The CDR3 is 16 amino acids. The CDR3 DNA reads TGTGCCAGCAGTCCTTGGGGTAGCGGGAGCTTTGAGACCCAGTACTTC. Translation gives CASSPWGSGSFETQYF.

The chain recombines TRBV6-4 with TRBJ2-2, with D possibly matching TRBD1 (6 bases). Germline values: CDR1 MRHNA, CDR2 SNTAGT. Trimming shortened V by 6 bases and J by 0 bases, and 11 bases separated the two germline ends. The CDR3 is made up of 15 amino acids. The CDR3 here is CASSARTANTGELFF. In DNA form, the CDR3 reads TGTGCCAGCAGCGCTCGGACAGCGAACACCGGGGAGCTGTTTTTT.

The J gene is TRBJ1-5, the V gene TRBV30; D gene ambiguous. Between the trimmed V and J ends, which lost 2 bases and 7 bases, there was a span of 12 bases. CDR3 length: 13 amino acids. From germline, CDR1 is GTSNPN and CDR2 SVGIG (reference sequence). The CDR3 loop is CAWSPSGVQPQHF. The CDR3 DNA reads TGTGCCTGGAGTCCATCTGGGGTACAGCCCCAGCATTTT.

This chain uses TRBV7-6 with TRBJ1-3; TRBD1 is a possible D gene (5 bases). There are 14 residues in the CDR3. CDR1 is SGHVS, CDR2 FNYEAQ, per germline. The V and J ends lost 4 bases and 4 bases respectively, with 11 bases between them. The CDR3 coding sequence is TGTGCCAGCAGCTCCAGGGAGCCCGGAAACACCATATATTTT. Protein product: CASSSREPGNTIYF.

The rearrangement uses TRBV5-1 and TRBJ2-1; 10 bases match TRBD2. Germline CDR1 reads SGHRS; CDR2 reads YFSETQ. The ends lost 4 bases at V and 4 bases at J; junction bases unmatched: 5. The CDR3 consists of 15 residues. CDR3 residues: CASSKTSGIYNEQFF. CDR3 in DNA: TGCGCCAGCAGCAAAACTAGCGGGATTTACAATGAGCAGTTCTTC.

The chain joins TRBV5-5 to TRBJ1-6; 7 bases map to TRBD1. The V gene end was trimmed by 0 bases and the J gene end by 6 bases; junction bases not matched to a gene: 6. This CDR3 is built from 16 residues. CDR1 is SGHKS, CDR2 YYEKEE, per germline (reference sequence). CDR3 sequence (DNA): TGTGCCAGCAGCTTGGGAGGGACAGTCGGTAATTCACCCCTCCACTTT. Amino acids: CASSLGGTVGNSPLHF.

The V and J genes are TRBV7-2 and TRBJ1-1; TRBD1 matches 7 bases. The CDR3 loop spans 13 amino acids. V gave up 4 bases and J gave up 9 bases; unmatched junction bases: 8. Germline V gene data show CDR1 as SGHTA and CDR2 as FQGNSA. CDR3 protein: CASSYGQVVKAFF. CDR3 nucleotides: TGTGCCAGCAGCTACGGACAGGTTGTTAAAGCTTTCTTT.

This rearrangement joins TRBV21-1 to TRBJ1-4. TRBV21-1 is assigned pseudogene status. The CDR3 extends over 15 amino acids. CDR3 sequence (DNA): TGTGCCAGCAGCAAAGTGCTCCTCCGTGGGAAAAAACTGTTTTTT. It translates to CASSKVLLRGKKLFF.

CDR3 DNA sequence: TGTGCCAGCGTTGGCCGAGGCTACAATGAGCAGTTCTTC. It specifies CASVGRGYNEQFF. The chain is built from TRBV28 and TRBJ2-1; D unclear. Germline assignment: CDR1 MDHEN and CDR2 SYDVKM. The CDR3 is made up of 13 amino acids. The germline V and J ends were trimmed by 8 bases and 3 bases, with 11 bases remaining between them.

CDR3 bases: TGTGCCAGCAGCTTGCAGGGGAGGGGATCACCCCTCCACTTT. Translated, it gives CASSLQGRGSPLHF. The chain combines TRBV5-8 with TRBJ1-6; perhaps TRBD1 as D (6 bases). The CDR3 covers 14 residues. Germline CDR1 and CDR2: SGHTS and YDEGEE. V was pared by 1 base and J by 10 bases, with 12 bases between.

This clone was seen only once. The J gene is TRBJ2-7, the V gene TRBV6-2 or TRBV6-3; D is uncertain. Trimming shortened V by 2 bases and J by 3 bases, and 8 bases separated the two germline ends. CDR1 is MNHEY, CDR2 SVGEGT, per germline. The CDR3 has 13 amino acids. The CDR3 region is CASSYPEIYEQYF. CDR3 sequence (DNA): TGTGCCAGCAGTTACCCAGAGATCTACGAGCAGTACTTC.

The chain employs TRBV11-1 and TRBJ2-1; 11 positions match TRBD2. This CDR3 is built from 15 residues. Germline CDR1 reads SGHAT; CDR2 reads FQDESV (reference sequence). The ends lost 1 base at V and 5 bases at J; junction bases unmatched: 1. CDR3 amino acids: CASSLGLAGNNEQFF. CDR3 DNA: TGTGCCAGCAGCTTAGGACTAGCGGGAAACAATGAGCAGTTCTTC.